This record concerns one T cell receptor beta chain sequence. V lost 2 bases to trimming and J lost 4 bases; unmatched junction nucleotides: 8. In germline, CDR1 is LNHDA, CDR2 SQIVND (reference sequence). The CDR3 length is 16 residues. Here immunoSEQ multiplex PCR was the method, and the copy in TCRdb shows in-frame clones only, minus some. The sample shows some 40,000 clones, about 90% of them seen only once. The sample comes from a study of OX40 agonist ivuxolimab in advanced cancers. Study as a whole: Intravenous ivuxolimab was administered to patients every 2 weeks at 0.01 to 10 mg/kg.

This receptor was obtained from an adult with an advanced solid tumor such as melanoma, head and neck, liver or kidney cancer. The rearrangement uses TRBV19 and TRBJ2-3; 8 positions agree with TRBD1. Sequencing was performed on CD4+ or CD8+ T cells sorted from blood, taken in a trial of the OX40 agonist ivuxolimab. Here the CDR3 DNA reads TGTGCCAGTAGTATAACATACAGGGGGGTCCCAGATACGCAGTATTTT. It is translated as CASSITYRGVPDTQYF.